The 6 T cell receptor beta chains listed next were all sequenced from one sample in a study of T cell responses to AZD1222 COVID-19 vaccine. The protocol was immunoSEQ multiplex PCR, while the TCRdb copy is restricted to in-frame clones and leaves out a portion. The top ten hold 3.4% of the sample, which has some 79,000 clones, around 85% seen once. Here the sequenced sample was peripheral blood, taken 28 days after the second AZD1222 dose. These receptor sequences come from an adult who received the AZD1222 COVID-19 vaccine.

The gene calls are TRBV3-1 (or the pseudogene TRBV3-2) and TRBJ1-5; D not resolved. Germline V CDR1 and CDR2: LGHDT, YNNKEL (reference sequence). Trimming shortened V by 0 bases and J by 3 bases, and 9 bases separated the two germline ends. The CDR3 spans 15 residues. This chain's CDR3 is CASSQEATNNQPQHF. DNA of the CDR3: TGTGCCAGCAGCCAAGAGGCCACCAACAATCAGCCCCAGCATTTT.

This clone came up a few times. The rearrangement uses TRBV18 and TRBJ2-1; 7 bases map to TRBD2. J lost 3 bases, V lost 4 bases, and 3 bases had no gene match. This CDR3 is 14 amino acids long. Looked up from germline, CDR1 is KGHSH and CDR2 is LQKENI. The CDR3 loop is CASSLTGGYNEQFF. CDR3 nucleotide sequence: TGTGCCAGCTCACTCACGGGGGGCTACAATGAGCAGTTCTTC.

J is TRBJ1-1 and V is TRBV19; possibly TRBD1 for D (6 bases). This CDR3 has 15 amino acids. The germline V gene has CDR1 LNHDA and CDR2 SQIVND (reference sequence). Trimming took 2 bases from V and 6 from J, leaving 16 bases between them. CDR3 residues: CASSINLLGASEAFF. The CDR3 DNA reads as TGTGCCAGTAGTATAAATCTTCTGGGGGCCTCTGAAGCTTTCTTT. The whole variable domain, filled in from reference TRBV19 and TRBJ1-1, reads DGGITQSPKYLFRKEGQNVTLSCEQNLNHDAMYWYRQDPGQGLRLIYYSQIVNDFQKGDIAEGYSVSREKKESFPLTVTSAQKNPTAFYLCASSINLLGASEAFFGQGTRLTVV.

This chain connects TRBV15 to TRBJ1-6, with 9 bases fitting TRBD1. Germline V lookup: CDR1 LNHNV, CDR2 YYDKDF (reference sequence). This CDR3 region has 16 residues. The J segment lost 9 bases and the V segment lost 0 bases, leaving 6 bases of the junction unmatched. CDR3 protein: CATSRDPGQGSSPLHF. CDR3 nucleotides: TGTGCCACCAGCAGAGATCCGGGACAGGGAAGTTCACCCCTCCACTTT. The variable domain in full, with the rest retrieved from reference TRBV15 and TRBJ1-6, is DAMVIQNPRYQVTQFGKPVTLSCSQTLNHNVMYWYQQKSSQAPKLLFHYYDKDFNNEADTPDNFQSRRPNTSFCFLDIRSPGLGDTAMYLCATSRDPGQGSSPLHFGNGTRLTVT.

The V gene is TRBV3-1 (or the pseudogene TRBV3-2), the J gene TRBJ1-1; TRBD1 is a possible D gene (5 bases). This CDR3 spans 15 amino acids. The germline V gene has CDR1 LGHDT and CDR2 YNNKEL (reference sequence). Trimming removed 1 base at V and 4 bases at J, with 13 bases between. CDR3 sequence reads: CASSQVGGRITEAFF. The CDR3 DNA reads TGTGCCAGCAGCCAAGTCGGGGGTAGGATCACTGAAGCTTTCTTT.

The gene calls are TRBV2 and TRBJ1-4, with 9 bases matching TRBD1. CDR1 SNHLY and CDR2 FYNNEI come from the germline V gene. V was clipped by 8 bases and J by 3 bases; unmatched bases: 4. The CDR3 covers 14 residues. CDR3 protein: CASRTGGSNEKLFF. CDR3 coding DNA: TGTGCCAGCCGAACAGGGGGCTCTAATGAAAAACTGTTTTTT.